One sample yielded the 28 T cell receptor beta chains listed below, sequenced in a study of T cells expressing NK-cell markers. For each CDR3 protein, TCRdb gives one entry from its re-call of the 5' RACE reads, without DNA. The sample data list approximately 550,000 distinct CDR3 sequences. Sequenced input: blood T cells: a sorted CD56 or NKG2C T cell subset, CD4+ or CD8+ T cells, or bulk PBMC T cells (not recorded which). The receptors stem from a man between 18 and 29 years old in good health.

J is TRBJ2-5 and V is TRBV5-5. This CDR3 is built from 15 residues. In germline, CDR1 is SGHKS, CDR2 YYEKEE (reference sequence). Here the CDR3 reads CASSYTPRYQETQYF.

The V call is TRBV4-3, the J call TRBJ1-6. The CDR3 totals 13 residues. The germline gives CDR1 LGHNA, CDR2 YSLEER. The CDR3 loop reads CASSGSTYSPLHF.

This rearrangement joins TRBV6-4 to TRBJ2-6; checking the TCRdb D call of TRBD1 is not possible without DNA. Germline V gives CDR1 MRHNA, CDR2 SNTAGT. The CDR3 runs to 16 residues. CDR3 sequence: CASSDGSQSGANVLTF.

The rearrangement uses TRBV11-2 and TRBJ2-3. This CDR3 is 11 amino acids long. Germline V gene data show CDR1 as SGHAT and CDR2 as FQNNGV. The CDR3 region is CASSTIGTQYF.

This chain connects TRBV20-1 to TRBJ2-1; the D gene TCRdb calls, TRBD2, cannot be checked with no DNA. This CDR3 is 13 amino acids long. CDR1 is DFQATT, CDR2 SNEGSKA, per germline (reference sequence). The CDR3 reads CSAGQSTYNEQFF.

J is TRBJ2-3 and V is TRBV27; the D call of TRBD1 rests on TCRdb alone, since no DNA is present to check it. This CDR3 is built from 14 residues. The germline gives CDR1 MNHEY, CDR2 SMNVEV (reference sequence). The CDR3: CASSLRVPTDTQYF.

V is TRBV28 and J is TRBJ2-5; with no DNA, the TCRdb D assignment of TRBD2 cannot be verified. This CDR3 is 15 amino acids long. Per the germline V gene, CDR1 is MDHEN and CDR2 is SYDVKM. The CDR3 reads CASSRKWERQETQYF.

The V call is TRBV12-3 or TRBV12-4, the J call TRBJ1-2; TCRdb gives TRBD1 as the D gene, but with no DNA this cannot be confirmed. This CDR3 region has 15 residues. CDR3 sequence: CASSPAGSLGYGYTF.

The chain uses TRBV29-1 and TRBJ1-2; there is no DNA to check the TCRdb D call of TRBD1. This CDR3 has 13 residues. CDR1 and CDR2 (germline): SQVTM, ANQGSEA. This chain's CDR3 is CSAGTGGRVGYTF.

This chain connects TRBV6-1 to TRBJ1-6. This CDR3 has 16 residues. Germline CDR1 reads MNHNS; CDR2 reads SASEGT. CDR3 protein: CASSSMVQGFNSPLHF.

V is TRBV5-1 and J is TRBJ2-5; TCRdb's D gene call, TRBD1, goes unchecked for lack of DNA. Germline lookup yields CDR1 SGHRS and CDR2 YFSETQ. This CDR3 has 14 residues. CDR3 region: CASKKRGTQETQYF.

V usage is TRBV24-1 and J usage is TRBJ2-1. The CDR3 sequence is 13 residues long. Per the germline V gene, CDR1 is KGHDR and CDR2 is SFDVKD. The CDR3 reads CATSLKDWSEQFF.

The chain couples TRBV12-3 or TRBV12-4 to TRBJ2-1; checking the TCRdb D call of TRBD2 is not possible without DNA. There are 19 residues in the CDR3. The CDR3 here is CASSRMTSGVSSSYNEQFF.

The V gene is TRBV20-1, the J gene TRBJ2-5; TCRdb outputs TRBD1, but without DNA this stays unchecked. The germline V gene has CDR1 DFQATT and CDR2 SNEGSKA (reference sequence). There are 15 residues in the CDR3. The CDR3 sequence is CSARDRDRAGETQYF.

V is TRBV10-3 and J is TRBJ2-1; TCRdb picks TRBD2, but there is no DNA to check that call. Looked up from germline, CDR1 is ENHRY and CDR2 is SYGVKD. The CDR3 runs 15 residues. The CDR3 sequence is CAISEGPIAGNEQFF.

J is TRBJ2-7 and V is TRBV7-8; there is no DNA to check the TCRdb D call of TRBD1. The CDR3 contains 15 residues. Germline lookup yields CDR1 SGHVS and CDR2 FQNEAQ. CDR3 amino acids: CASSRSTGQGDEQYF.

The rearrangement links TRBV9 to TRBJ2-3. Looked up from germline, CDR1 is SGDLS and CDR2 is YYNGEE. There are 14 residues in the CDR3. The CDR3 here is CASSAIGGTDTQYF.

The rearrangement links TRBV21-1 to TRBJ2-7; TCRdb calls TRBD1, which cannot be checked without DNA. TRBV21-1 constitutes a pseudogene. The CDR3 has 14 residues. The CDR3 sequence is CASSITRTTNEQYF.

The J gene is TRBJ1-1, the V gene TRBV5-1; checking the TCRdb D call of TRBD1 is not possible without DNA. This CDR3 has 15 residues. Germline lookup yields CDR1 SGHRS and CDR2 YFSETQ. CDR3 loop: CASSGTGGIRTEAFF.

The chain links TRBV4-1 to TRBJ2-2; TCRdb returns TRBD2, unconfirmable since there is no DNA. The CDR3 is 14 amino acids. CDR1 and CDR2 (germline): MGHRA, YSYEKL. The CDR3 reads CASSQGVRTGELFF.

This rearrangement joins TRBV3-1 to TRBJ1-1. The CDR3 contains 15 residues. The germline CDR1 and CDR2 sequences are LGHDT and YNNKEL (reference sequence). The CDR3 protein is CASSPVEVMNTEAFF.

The chain has TRBV7-9 and TRBJ2-2. The CDR3 is made up of 13 amino acids. Germline-derived CDR1 and CDR2 are SEHNR and FQNEAQ (reference sequence). CDR3 amino acids: CASSSSLSGELFF. Complete variable domain (other parts from reference TRBV7-9 and TRBJ2-2): DTGVSQNPRHKITKRGQNVTFRCDPISEHNRLYWYRQTLGQGPEFLTYFQNEAQLEKSRLLSDRFSAERPKGSFSTLEIQRTEQGDSAMYLCASSSSLSGELFFGEGSRLTVL.

The genes are TRBV20-1 and TRBJ1-1. The germline CDR1 and CDR2 sequences are DFQATT and SNEGSKA (reference sequence). The CDR3 is 13 amino acids. The CDR3 sequence: CSAQGRTVEQAFF.

The chain uses TRBV5-1 and TRBJ2-5; TCRdb lists TRBD1, though no DNA is available to test this call. The germline V gene encodes CDR1 SGHRS and CDR2 YFSETQ. The length of the CDR3 is 13 residues. The CDR3 loop is CASSLGPGETQYF. Based on the CDR3 plus reference TRBV5-1 and TRBJ2-5, the full variable domain is KAGVTQTPRYLIKTRGQQVTLSCSPISGHRSVSWYQQTPGQGLQFLFEYFSETQRNKGNFPGRFSGRQFSNSRSEMNVSTLELGDSALYLCASSLGPGETQYFGPGTRLLVL.

The chain joins TRBV11-2 to TRBJ2-5; TCRdb indicates TRBD2, and absent DNA this call remains unverified. Per germline, CDR1 SGHAT and CDR2 FQNNGV. CDR3 length: 14 residues. The CDR3 protein is CASSPSRALQTQYF. The full variable domain, completed using reference TRBV11-2 and TRBJ2-5, is EAGVAQSPRYKIIEKRQSVAFWCNPISGHATLYWYQQILGQGPKLLIQFQNNGVVDDSQLPKDRFSAERLKGVDSTLKIQPAKLEDSAVYLCASSPSRALQTQYFGPGTRLLVL.

J is TRBJ2-7 and V is TRBV6-5; TCRdb's D call of TRBD2 is untestable without DNA. CDR1 MNHEY and CDR2 SVGAGI come from the germline V gene. This CDR3 contains 15 residues. CDR3 loop: CASSLKGPKGILQYF.

This chain connects TRBV7-9 to TRBJ2-3; TCRdb names TRBD2, which stays unverified in the absence of DNA. This CDR3 region has 15 residues. Germline V gene sequence: CDR1 SEHNR, CDR2 FQNEAQ (reference sequence). The CDR3 loop reads CASSTGKAGTDTQYF.

V gene TRBV2 combines with J gene TRBJ1-5. Germline assignment: CDR1 SNHLY and CDR2 FYNNEI. The length of the CDR3 is 14 residues. CDR3 region: CASSEIGRGRASHF.